The rows below give T cell receptor beta chains drawn from one sample of a study of T cells in Graves' hyperthyroidism and ophthalmopathy. TCRdb reprocessed the multiplex PCR reads via MiXCR and lists one record per CDR3 protein. The sample records about 300,000 distinct CDR3 sequences, roughly 14% being singletons. The sequenced sample consisted of blood. The receptor set was obtained from a woman between 25 and 40 years old with Graves' hyperthyroidism that later progressed to Graves' ophthalmopathy. Both conserved end residues are part of each CDR3. Fields, in order: J gene, V gene, D gene, clone size, CDR3 protein, CDR3 DNA. A D gene is named only where the DNA matches it firmly. Some rows have no size entry. The others give once, few or many, or a class for an expanded clone.

TRBJ1-2 | TRBV2 | . | . | CASSVKEGNYGYTF | TGTGCCAGCAGTGTTAAGGAGGGAAACTATGGCTACACCTTC
TRBJ1-1 | TRBV30 | . | many | CAWKGGLGTEAFF | TGTGCCTGGAAGGGCGGGCTGGGGACTGAAGCTTTCTTT
TRBJ2-1 | TRBV5-1 | . | many | CASNGGMAYNEQFF | TGCGCCAGCAATGGGGGTATGGCCTACAATGAGCAGTTCTTC
TRBJ2-1 | TRBV7-9 | TRBD2 | many | CASSSTGTSGRYEQFF | TGTGCCAGCAGCTCAACCGGGACTAGCGGGAGGTATGAGCAGTTCTTC
TRBJ2-3 | TRBV20-1 | . | few | CSARGRNTDTQYF | TGCAGTGCTAGAGGGCGGAACACAGATACGCAGTATTTT
TRBJ2-1 | TRBV6-2/TRBV6-3 | . | many | CASSSTSIYNEQFF | TGTGCCAGCAGTTCGACTAGTATTTACAATGAGCAGTTCTTC
TRBJ2-1 | TRBV24-1 | . | many | CATSDPGLTYNEQFF | TGTGCCACCAGTGATCCGGGTCTAACCTACAATGAGCAGTTCTTC
TRBJ2-7 | TRBV20-1 | TRBD2 | . | CSAPRGGSRYEQYF | TGCAGTGCCCCTCGGGGCGGGAGTAGGTACGAGCAGTACTTC
TRBJ1-1 | TRBV5-6 | . | many | CASSPGGRANTEAFF | TGTGCCAGCAGCCCAGGTGGACGGGCGAACACTGAAGCTTTCTTT
TRBJ2-7 | TRBV6-1 | . | many | CASSSRSRREQYF | TGTGCCAGCAGCTCGAGGTCCCGCAGGGAGCAGTACTTC
TRBJ2-7 | TRBV3-1 | . | many | CASSQEPSRTGEQYF | TGTGCCAGCAGCCAAGAACCTAGCCGCACAGGGGAGCAGTACTTC
TRBJ2-1 | TRBV12-3/TRBV12-4 | . | many | CASSLGGWNEQFF | TGTGCCAGCAGTTTAGGGGGCTGGAATGAGCAGTTCTTC
TRBJ2-2 | TRBV30 | . | many | CAWSVDAATNTGELFF | TGTGCCTGGAGTGTGGATGCGGCTACGAACACCGGGGAGCTGTTTTTT
TRBJ2-3 | TRBV7-9 | TRBD1 | many | CASSSGQGLADTQYF | TGTGCCAGCAGCTCGGGACAGGGGTTGGCAGATACGCAGTATTTT
TRBJ1-3 | TRBV5-1 | . | . | CASSLDGSRSNTIYF | TGCGCCAGCAGCTTGGATGGCAGTCGGTCTAACACCATATATTTT
TRBJ2-7 | TRBV15 | . | few | CATRDPNSFEQYF | TGTGCCACCCGGGACCCGAACTCCTTCGAGCAGTACTTC
TRBJ1-5 | TRBV19 | TRBD1 | . | CASSISGGAGQPQHF | TGTGCCAGTAGTATATCAGGGGGCGCGGGTCAGCCCCAGCATTTT
TRBJ2-7 | TRBV7-9 | . | many | CASSLMLSYEQYF | TGTGCCAGCAGCTTAATGCTGTCCTACGAGCAGTACTTC
TRBJ2-7 | TRBV12-3/TRBV12-4 | TRBD2 | many | CASTPGLAGVEQYF | TGTGCCAGTACTCCGGGACTAGCGGGAGTCGAGCAGTACTTC
TRBJ1-2 | TRBV20-1 | . | many | CSARIWDNYGYTF | TGCAGTGCTAGAATCTGGGACAACTATGGCTACACCTTC
TRBJ2-3 | TRBV11-3 | . | many | CASSLSQLPDTQYF | TGTGCCAGCAGCTTGAGTCAGTTACCCGATACGCAGTATTTT
TRBJ1-1 | TRBV7-2 | . | many | CASSLAGDGGKTEAFF | TGTGCCAGCAGCCTAGCCGGAGACGGAGGGAAGACTGAAGCTTTCTTT
TRBJ1-1 | TRBV5-8 | . | many | CASSFAQGAFF | TGTGCCAGCAGCTTCGCGCAGGGGGCTTTCTTT
TRBJ2-7 | TRBV28 | TRBD2 | many | CASSLGLVSYEQYF | TGTGCCAGCAGTTTAGGACTAGTCTCCTACGAGCAGTACTTC
TRBJ2-1 | TRBV6-1 | TRBD2 | many | CASGLAGVLTHNEQFF | TGTGCCAGCGGACTAGCGGGAGTCCTAACCCACAATGAGCAGTTCTTC
TRBJ2-5 | TRBV15 | . | . | CATSGPPLPQETQYF | TGTGCCACCAGCGGCCCCCCTTTGCCCCAAGAGACCCAGTACTTC
TRBJ1-4 | TRBV18 | TRBD1 | many | CASGRDRYEKLFF | TGTGCCAGCGGCCGGGACAGATATGAAAAACTGTTTTTT
TRBJ2-1 | TRBV20-1 | TRBD1 | many | CSAKSPRTGDNEQFF | TGCAGTGCTAAGTCCCCCCGGACAGGGGACAATGAGCAGTTCTTC
TRBJ2-1 | TRBV19 | TRBD2 | few | CASRISGAQYNEQFF | TGTGCCAGTAGAATTAGCGGGGCACAATACAATGAGCAGTTCTTC
TRBJ1-2 | TRBV29-1 | . | many | CSVEDGLSYTF | TGCAGCGTTGAAGACGGACTAAGCTACACCTTC
TRBJ2-3 | TRBV28 | TRBD2 | many | CASGGTSGGISITDTQYF | TGTGCCAGCGGGGGGACTAGCGGGGGCATCAGCATCACAGATACGCAGTATTTT
TRBJ2-3 | TRBV6-1 | . | many | CASSEQRDTQYF | TGTGCCAGCAGTGAACAGCGAGATACGCAGTATTTT
TRBJ2-7 | TRBV20-1 | . | . | CSARDLGQSSYEQYF | TGCAGTGCTAGAGATCTAGGACAGAGCTCCTACGAGCAGTACTTC
TRBJ2-6 | TRBV7-2 | TRBD1 | few | CASSHRGRGANVLTF | TGTGCCAGCAGCCACAGGGGGCGTGGGGCCAACGTCCTGACTTTC
TRBJ2-2 | TRBV20-1 | TRBD1 | . | CSASRQGRTGELFF | TGCAGTGCTTCCCGACAGGGAAGGACCGGGGAGCTGTTTTTT
TRBJ2-7 | TRBV5-6 | . | . | CASSLGGGFGYEQYF | TGTGCCAGCAGCTTGGGTGGCGGATTTGGGTACGAGCAGTACTTC
TRBJ1-4 | TRBV28 | . | many | CASSYRSGTPSKLFF | TGTGCCAGCAGTTATCGGTCCGGCACGCCCTCGAAACTGTTTTTT
TRBJ2-5 | TRBV6-2/TRBV6-3 | . | many | CASSDIGGVHGTQYF | TGTGCCAGCAGCGACATCGGGGGAGTTCACGGGACCCAGTACTTC
TRBJ2-1 | TRBV4-2 | TRBD2 | many | CASSQLRGVYNEQFF | TGTGCCAGCAGCCAATTGCGGGGGGTCTACAATGAGCAGTTCTTC
TRBJ2-5 | TRBV7-2 | TRBD1 | . | CASSMGQGATGETQYF | TGTGCCAGCAGCATGGGACAGGGGGCGACCGGGGAGACCCAGTACTTC
TRBJ1-1 | TRBV12-3/TRBV12-4 | . | many | CASSFTGSTEAFF | TGTGCCAGCAGTTTTACAGGGAGCACTGAAGCTTTCTTT
TRBJ2-6 | TRBV18 | TRBD1 | many | CASSYQGAGANVLTF | TGTGCCAGCTCATACCAGGGGGCTGGGGCCAACGTCCTGACTTTC
TRBJ2-4 | TRBV19 | TRBD1 | . | CASSPQTGTEKNIQYF | TGTGCCAGTAGTCCACAAACCGGGACAGAGAAAAACATTCAGTACTTC
TRBJ2-7 | TRBV13 | TRBD1 | . | CASSPNGQGSYEQYF | TGTGCCAGCAGCCCGAATGGACAGGGTTCCTACGAGCAGTACTTC
TRBJ2-1 | TRBV19 | . | few | CAILTPNEQFF | TGTGCCATCTTGACTCCCAATGAGCAGTTCTTC
TRBJ1-2 | TRBV2 | . | few | CASGGETSYDYTF | TGTGCCAGCGGGGGTGAGACATCCTATGACTACACCTTC
TRBJ2-3 | TRBV12-3/TRBV12-4 | TRBD2 | many | CASSFSASGRSDTQYF | TGTGCCAGCAGTTTTTCGGCTAGCGGGAGGAGTGATACGCAGTATTTT
TRBJ1-1 | TRBV7-9 | . | many | CASSLVFGGTYEAFF | TGTGCCAGCAGCTTAGTATTTGGGGGGACCTATGAAGCTTTCTTT
TRBJ1-2 | TRBV29-1 | TRBD1 | . | CSARQGDHGYTF | TGCAGCGCCCGCCAGGGGGACCATGGCTACACCTTC
TRBJ2-7 | TRBV7-9 | . | many | CASSLAPMEGQYF | TGTGCCAGCAGCTTAGCTCCTATGGAGGGGCAGTACTTC
TRBJ1-6 | TRBV12-3/TRBV12-4 | . | few | CASSSRGTYNSPLHF | TGTGCCAGCAGTTCCCGAGGTACTTATAATTCACCCCTCCACTTT
TRBJ2-7 | TRBV7-9 | TRBD2 | many | CASSLAGTSRNEQYF | TGTGCCAGCAGCTTAGCCGGGACTAGTAGAAACGAGCAGTACTTC
TRBJ2-2 | TRBV2 | . | many | CASKVRAGELFF | TGTGCCAGCAAAGTAAGGGCCGGGGAGCTGTTTTTT
TRBJ2-3 | TRBV19 | TRBD1 | once | CASSTWDRDSTQYF | TGTGCCAGTAGTACTTGGGACAGGGACTCTACGCAGTATTTT
TRBJ2-6 | TRBV6-1 | . | . | CASSERIISGANVLTF | TGTGCCAGCAGTGAACGCATTATCTCTGGGGCCAACGTCCTGACTTTC
TRBJ2-5 | TRBV20-1 | TRBD2 | few | CSAYTGILAGGETQYF | TGCAGTGCTTACACCGGGATACTAGCGGGAGGAGAGACCCAGTACTTC
TRBJ2-3 | TRBV7-8 | TRBD1 | many | CASSAGTGADTDTQYF | TGTGCCAGCAGCGCCGGGACAGGGGCCGACACAGATACGCAGTATTTT